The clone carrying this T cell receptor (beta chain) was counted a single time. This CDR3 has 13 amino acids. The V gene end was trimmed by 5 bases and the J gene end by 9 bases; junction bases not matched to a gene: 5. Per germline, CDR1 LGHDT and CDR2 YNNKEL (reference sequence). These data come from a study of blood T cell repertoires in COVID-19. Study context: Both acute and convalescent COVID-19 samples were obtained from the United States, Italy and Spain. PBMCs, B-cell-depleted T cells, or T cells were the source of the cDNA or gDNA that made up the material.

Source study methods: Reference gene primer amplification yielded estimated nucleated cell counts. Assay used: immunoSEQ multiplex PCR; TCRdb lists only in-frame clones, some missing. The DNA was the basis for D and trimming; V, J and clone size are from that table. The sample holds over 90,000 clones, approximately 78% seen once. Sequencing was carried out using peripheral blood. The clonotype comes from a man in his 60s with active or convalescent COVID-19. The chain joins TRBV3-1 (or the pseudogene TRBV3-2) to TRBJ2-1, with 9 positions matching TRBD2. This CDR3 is CASSMREGGEQFF. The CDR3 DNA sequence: TGTGCCAGCAGCATGCGGGAGGGCGGTGAGCAGTTCTTC.